A selection of T cell receptor beta chains follows, all from one sample in a study of OX40 agonist ivuxolimab in advanced cancers. The data were produced by immunoSEQ multiplex PCR, yet TCRdb's version contains in-frame clones alone and is incomplete. The sample records around 100,000 clones, roughly nine tenths being singletons. The sequenced sample was CD4+ or CD8+ T cells sorted from blood, obtained in a trial of the OX40 agonist ivuxolimab. The origin of the receptors is an adult with an advanced solid tumor such as melanoma, head and neck, liver or kidney cancer. The CDR3 runs from the conserved cysteine through the conserved F or W. Each record gives: clone size, V gene, J gene, D gene, CDR3 DNA, CDR3 protein. The D gene is left open where the match is weak. Expanded clones are given a class, and other clones once, few, many or no size at all.

clone_size: .
v_call: TRBV30
j_call: TRBJ1-2
d_call: .
cdr3_nt: TGTGCCTGGAGTGTGGACGGTCGAGGTGGCTACACCTTC
cdr3_aa: CAWSVDGRGGYTF

clone_size: .
v_call: TRBV6-5
j_call: TRBJ2-2
d_call: TRBD1
cdr3_nt: TGTGCCAGCAGTTACGGGACAGTAAACACCGGGGAGCTGTTTTTT
cdr3_aa: CASSYGTVNTGELFF

clone_size: .
v_call: TRBV9
j_call: TRBJ1-1
d_call: .
cdr3_nt: TGTGCCAGCAGCGTAGCTTACGGGGTTGTAAGCGGCACTGAAGCTTTCTTT
cdr3_aa: CASSVAYGVVSGTEAFF

clone_size: once
v_call: TRBV9
j_call: TRBJ2-1
d_call: .
cdr3_nt: TGTGCCAGCAGCCTCTCGGGGGAAAGAGGTGCCTACAATGAGCAGTTCTTC
cdr3_aa: CASSLSGERGAYNEQFF

clone_size: .
v_call: TRBV15
j_call: TRBJ1-3
d_call: .
cdr3_nt: TGTGCCACCAGCAGAGATAAGGGGAACACCATATATTTT
cdr3_aa: CATSRDKGNTIYF

clone_size: .
v_call: TRBV9
j_call: TRBJ1-2
d_call: .
cdr3_nt: TGTGCCAGCAGCGTAGAGGAGGGGCGCTATGGCTACACCTTC
cdr3_aa: CASSVEEGRYGYTF

clone_size: .
v_call: TRBV5-1
j_call: TRBJ2-2
d_call: .
cdr3_nt: TGCGCCAGCAGCTTGGCCTTGTCAGGCCGAACCGGGGAGCTGTTTTTT
cdr3_aa: CASSLALSGRTGELFF

clone_size: .
v_call: TRBV27
j_call: TRBJ2-4
d_call: .
cdr3_nt: TGTGCCAGCAGTTTAAGGGCTTACGGACCTCTTTCGGCCAAAAACATTCAGTACTTC
cdr3_aa: CASSLRAYGPLSAKNIQYF

clone_size: .
v_call: TRBV11-1
j_call: TRBJ2-3
d_call: TRBD2
cdr3_nt: TGTGCCAGCAGCCCCAACCTAGCGGGAGCGACAGATACGCAGTATTTT
cdr3_aa: CASSPNLAGATDTQYF

clone_size: .
v_call: TRBV7-2
j_call: TRBJ1-1
d_call: TRBD1
cdr3_nt: TGTGCCAGCAGCTTAGGGTACACAGGGGGGAGCTCGGAAGCTTTCTTT
cdr3_aa: CASSLGYTGGSSEAFF

clone_size: .
v_call: TRBV18
j_call: TRBJ2-3
d_call: .
cdr3_nt: TGTGCCAGCTCACCAACAGCAGATACGCAGTATTTT
cdr3_aa: CASSPTADTQYF

clone_size: .
v_call: TRBV6-7
j_call: TRBJ2-3
d_call: TRBD2
cdr3_nt: TGTGCCAGCAGTTACTTGGCTAGCGGGCCCAGAGGGGATACGCAGTATTTT
cdr3_aa: CASSYLASGPRGDTQYF

clone_size: .
v_call: TRBV5-1
j_call: TRBJ2-7
d_call: TRBD1
cdr3_nt: TGCGCCAGCAGCGGGACAGTTAGCTACGAGCAGTACTTC
cdr3_aa: CASSGTVSYEQYF

clone_size: .
v_call: TRBV6-1
j_call: TRBJ1-2
d_call: .
cdr3_nt: TGTGCCGGCGCAACCGGCAGCTATGGCTACACCTTC
cdr3_aa: CAGATGSYGYTF

clone_size: .
v_call: TRBV5-1
j_call: TRBJ2-1
d_call: .
cdr3_nt: TGCGCCAGCAGCTTGGACATGAGCTCCTACAATGAGCAGTTCTTC
cdr3_aa: CASSLDMSSYNEQFF

clone_size: .
v_call: TRBV2
j_call: TRBJ2-5
d_call: .
cdr3_nt: TGTGCCAGCAGTGATCTTATGGGAAACCGGGAGACCCAGTACTTC
cdr3_aa: CASSDLMGNRETQYF

clone_size: .
v_call: TRBV14
j_call: TRBJ2-7
d_call: TRBD2
cdr3_nt: TGTGCCAGCAGCCAAGTCAGGGAGGGTGGCGAGCAGTACTTC
cdr3_aa: CASSQVREGGEQYF

clone_size: .
v_call: TRBV27
j_call: TRBJ2-3
d_call: .
cdr3_nt: TGTGCCAGCAGTTTATTCCAGGAGGCAGATACGCAGTATTTT
cdr3_aa: CASSLFQEADTQYF

clone_size: .
v_call: TRBV6-6
j_call: TRBJ2-5
d_call: .
cdr3_nt: TGTGCCAGCAGTTACTCTAGTAAAGAGACCCAGTACTTC
cdr3_aa: CASSYSSKETQYF

clone_size: .
v_call: TRBV28
j_call: TRBJ2-7
d_call: TRBD1
cdr3_nt: TGTGCCAGCAGTCTTGGGACAGGGGGCCATAACGAGCAGTACTTC
cdr3_aa: CASSLGTGGHNEQYF

clone_size: .
v_call: TRBV7-9
j_call: TRBJ2-1
d_call: .
cdr3_nt: TGTGCCAGCAGCCCCGTCTGGGGCCTCGGCTACAATGAGCAGTTCTTC
cdr3_aa: CASSPVWGLGYNEQFF

clone_size: .
v_call: TRBV7-2
j_call: TRBJ2-7
d_call: TRBD2
cdr3_nt: TGTGCCAGCAGTCCAATTGTAGCGGGAGGCTACCACGAGCAGTACTTC
cdr3_aa: CASSPIVAGGYHEQYF

clone_size: .
v_call: TRBV19
j_call: TRBJ1-1
d_call: TRBD1
cdr3_nt: TGTGCCAGTAGTATCACAGGGGAGCGGACTGAAGCTTTCTTT
cdr3_aa: CASSITGERTEAFF

clone_size: .
v_call: TRBV7-2
j_call: TRBJ1-1
d_call: .
cdr3_nt: TGTGCCAGCAGCCCCCACGGGGGCGGGACGACTGAAGCTTTCTTT
cdr3_aa: CASSPHGGGTTEAFF

clone_size: .
v_call: TRBV5-4
j_call: TRBJ2-7
d_call: TRBD1
cdr3_nt: TGTGCCAGCACCCCTTACGGGACAGGGAATTGGGAGCAGTACTTC
cdr3_aa: CASTPYGTGNWEQYF

clone_size: few
v_call: TRBV27
j_call: TRBJ1-2
d_call: TRBD1
cdr3_nt: TGTGCCAGCAGTCCACGGACAGGGGATGGCTACACCTTC
cdr3_aa: CASSPRTGDGYTF

clone_size: .
v_call: TRBV7-9
j_call: TRBJ2-1
d_call: .
cdr3_nt: TGTGCCAGCAGCGCAGTACTTCTGTCAAGCTCCTACAATGAGCAGTTCTTC
cdr3_aa: CASSAVLLSSSYNEQFF

clone_size: .
v_call: TRBV7-2
j_call: TRBJ2-7
d_call: .
cdr3_nt: TGTGCCAGCAGCCTTCAGGGGGAGGCCGACGAGCAGTACTTC
cdr3_aa: CASSLQGEADEQYF

clone_size: .
v_call: TRBV5-1
j_call: TRBJ1-1
d_call: .
cdr3_nt: TGCGCCAGCAGCCCCCTGGCAGGGCAAAACACTGAAGCTTTCTTT
cdr3_aa: CASSPLAGQNTEAFF

clone_size: few
v_call: TRBV18
j_call: TRBJ1-6
d_call: TRBD1
cdr3_nt: TGTGCCAGCTCACCAAGGGACAGGGGTTCACCCCTCCACTTT
cdr3_aa: CASSPRDRGSPLHF

clone_size: .
v_call: TRBV5-4
j_call: TRBJ1-1
d_call: .
cdr3_nt: TGTGCCAGCAGCTTGAACAGAATGAACACTGAAGCTTTCTTT
cdr3_aa: CASSLNRMNTEAFF

clone_size: .
v_call: TRBV28
j_call: TRBJ1-3
d_call: .
cdr3_nt: TGTGCCAGCAGCCCCGACGGGGTTTTCTCTGGAAACACCATATATTTT
cdr3_aa: CASSPDGVFSGNTIYF

clone_size: .
v_call: TRBV7-9
j_call: TRBJ2-1
d_call: .
cdr3_nt: TGTGCCAGCAGCCCCCGGACAGCGTCCTCCTACAATGAGCAGTTCTTC
cdr3_aa: CASSPRTASSYNEQFF

clone_size: .
v_call: TRBV19
j_call: TRBJ1-3
d_call: .
cdr3_nt: TGTGCCAGTAGTATAGACGGAGACTCTGGAAACACCATATATTTT
cdr3_aa: CASSIDGDSGNTIYF

clone_size: once
v_call: TRBV5-4
j_call: TRBJ1-1
d_call: .
cdr3_nt: TGTGCCAGCAGCGGGGGACGGAGGAACACTGAAGCTTTCTTT
cdr3_aa: CASSGGRRNTEAFF

clone_size: few
v_call: TRBV7-6
j_call: TRBJ1-2
d_call: .
cdr3_nt: TGTGCCAGCAGCCCGCGCGACGGGGGGCAGGGCTACACCTTC
cdr3_aa: CASSPRDGGQGYTF

clone_size: .
v_call: TRBV10-3
j_call: TRBJ2-2
d_call: .
cdr3_nt: TGTGCCATCAGTGAGGCGTCAGGGGATACCGGGGAGCTGTTTTTT
cdr3_aa: CAISEASGDTGELFF

clone_size: .
v_call: TRBV7-2
j_call: TRBJ1-5
d_call: .
cdr3_nt: TGTGCCAGCAGCTCCCCTGGGACCGACAATCAGCCCCAGCATTTT
cdr3_aa: CASSSPGTDNQPQHF

clone_size: .
v_call: TRBV28
j_call: TRBJ1-4
d_call: TRBD1
cdr3_nt: TGTGCCAGCAGAGAGGGGGCCTGGGAAAAACTGTTTTTT
cdr3_aa: CASREGAWEKLFF

clone_size: .
v_call: TRBV27
j_call: TRBJ1-1
d_call: .
cdr3_nt: TGTGCCAGCAGTCCCCAGGACAGGAACACTGAAGCTTTCTTT
cdr3_aa: CASSPQDRNTEAFF

clone_size: .
v_call: TRBV5-8
j_call: TRBJ2-5
d_call: .
cdr3_nt: TGTGCCAGCAGCTTGGGCAGGGTTGAGACCCAGTACTTC
cdr3_aa: CASSLGRVETQYF

clone_size: .
v_call: TRBV5-1
j_call: TRBJ2-5
d_call: TRBD2
cdr3_nt: TGCGCCAGCAGCTTGGGACTAGCGGGGGCGTACCAAGAGACCCAGTACTTC
cdr3_aa: CASSLGLAGAYQETQYF

clone_size: .
v_call: TRBV18
j_call: TRBJ1-4
d_call: TRBD1
cdr3_nt: TGTGCCAGCTCACCCTCCGGGACAGCTAATGAAAAACTGTTTTTT
cdr3_aa: CASSPSGTANEKLFF

clone_size: .
v_call: TRBV6-5
j_call: TRBJ1-6
d_call: TRBD1
cdr3_nt: TGTGCCAGCAGTTCGGGACAGGGAGTGAGTTCACCCCTCCACTTT
cdr3_aa: CASSSGQGVSSPLHF

clone_size: .
v_call: TRBV5-1
j_call: TRBJ1-4
d_call: .
cdr3_nt: TGCGCCAGCCAAAAAGGGGGTTCTAATGAAAAACTGTTTTTT
cdr3_aa: CASQKGGSNEKLFF

clone_size: .
v_call: TRBV5-4
j_call: TRBJ1-2
d_call: .
cdr3_nt: TGTGCCAGCAGCTTGAAGGGAGTTAACTATGGCTACACCTTC
cdr3_aa: CASSLKGVNYGYTF

clone_size: .
v_call: TRBV5-4
j_call: TRBJ1-1
d_call: .
cdr3_nt: TGTGCCAGCAGCTTGGCCGGCGGATACGGGAACACTGAAGCTTTCTTT
cdr3_aa: CASSLAGGYGNTEAFF

clone_size: .
v_call: TRBV7-9
j_call: TRBJ2-4
d_call: .
cdr3_nt: TGTGCCAGCAGCCCCGGCTTACAGCTAGCCAAAAACATTCAGTACTTC
cdr3_aa: CASSPGLQLAKNIQYF

clone_size: .
v_call: TRBV7-9
j_call: TRBJ2-7
d_call: .
cdr3_nt: TGTGCCAGCAGCTCATGGTTCCGGGACTTATTCTACGAGCAGTACTTC
cdr3_aa: CASSSWFRDLFYEQYF

clone_size: .
v_call: TRBV10-3
j_call: TRBJ1-1
d_call: TRBD1
cdr3_nt: TGTGCCACAGGCACAGGGGGCGTATGGACTGAAGCTTTCTTT
cdr3_aa: CATGTGGVWTEAFF

clone_size: medium-sized
v_call: TRBV10-3
j_call: TRBJ2-2
d_call: .
cdr3_nt: TGTGCCACCCAGGGCGGAGGGAGCGGGGAGCTGTTTTTT
cdr3_aa: CATQGGGSGELFF